This TCR beta chain was sequenced in a study of blood T cell repertoires in COVID-19. The CDR3 has 15 amino acids. Trimming at V came to 0 bases and at J to 3 bases, leaving 2 bases not matched to a gene. The germline V gene encodes CDR1 MNHEY and CDR2 SVGAGI. As processed by the authors: How many nucleated cells were present was estimated from reference gene primer amplification. Repertoires were generated with immunoSEQ multiplex PCR, while TCRdb's copy carries only in-frame clones and drops some. That table supplies the V and J calls and clone size; D and trimming were determined from the DNA. The repertoire consists of under 70,000 clones, with 80% occurring once and the leading ten covering 9.7%.

The chain combines TRBV6-5 with TRBJ1-1, with TRBD1 identical over 9 bases. The sequence was obtained from a human donor in a cohort sampled during active COVID-19. The sample consisted of peripheral blood. The CDR3 loop reads CASSYSDRGHTEAFF. The CDR3, as DNA: TGTGCCAGCAGTTACTCGGACAGGGGCCACACTGAAGCTTTCTTT.